This T cell receptor (beta chain) was found in a study of blood T cell repertoires in COVID-19. Across the study: Acute and convalescent COVID-19 specimens originated in the United States, Italy and Spain.

How the authors handled the data: Researchers report that nucleated cell counts were estimated from reference gene primer amplification. Measured with immunoSEQ multiplex PCR; TCRdb has only the in-frame clones, and not every one. D and trimming were read from the DNA, whereas the V and J calls and clone size are those reported in that table. The sample records 250,000 to 400,000 clones, roughly 88% being singletons. This CDR3 has 14 amino acids. V gave up 0 bases and J gave up 2 bases, with 9 bases separating them. The germline V gene encodes CDR1 SGHDT and CDR2 YYEEEE. Sequences were obtained from peripheral blood. The chain has TRBV5-6 and TRBJ2-7; D uncertain. The sequence was obtained from a woman between 25 and 40 years old with COVID-19, enrolled during active disease. The CDR3 nucleotides read TGTGCCAGCAGCTTGGGGCGGATCGCCTACGAGCAGTACTTC. This codes for CASSLGRIAYEQYF. The variable domain in full, with the rest retrieved from reference TRBV5-6 and TRBJ2-7, is DAGVTQSPTHLIKTRGQQVTLRCSPKSGHDTVSWYQQALGQGPQFIFQYYEEEERQRGNFPDRFSGHQFPNYSSELNVNALLLGDSALYLCASSLGRIAYEQYFGPGTRLTVT.